Presented here are 26 T cell receptor beta chains from one specimen sequenced in a study of control samples from healthy donors and cancer patients (dated by TCRdb to the early 2020s). Preparation of the library involved the immunoSEQ multiplex PCR assay. Here the immuneACCESS table is served through TCRdb, limited to in-frame sequences with V and J called. Missing clones are a known gap in these copies; in checked studies unresolved V genes cover under half, and the rest lacks a known reason. This sample lists around 120,000 clones; over 85% were detected once. The ten most abundant clones make up around 3.6% of the sample. Sequencing was carried out using blood. These receptors all come from a man younger than 40 in good health.

The chain links TRBV21-1 to TRBJ2-2; the listed D gene, TRBD2, was not tested against the DNA. TRBV21-1 has pseudogene status. The CDR3 sequence is 20 residues long. The CDR3 nucleotides read TGTGCCAGCAGCAAAGTGGGCCTAGCGGGGGGGAATTTGAACACCGGGGAGCTGTTTTTT. This sequence encodes CASSKVGLAGGNLNTGELFF.

The chain couples TRBV4-1 to TRBJ2-4; D perhaps matches TRBD1 (7 bases). Per the germline V gene, CDR1 is MGHRA and CDR2 is YSYEKL. The length of the CDR3 is 16 residues. V lost 4 bases, J lost 0 bases, and 13 bases lay in between. DNA of the CDR3: TGCGCCAGCAGCCCCTACAGGGGAGGAGCCAAAAACATTCAGTACTTC. Protein sequence: CASSPYRGGAKNIQYF.

This clone was counted a few times. The chain employs TRBV10-1 and TRBJ2-7, with D unresolved. Trimming removed 1 base at V and 0 bases at J, with 10 bases between. CDR1 and CDR2 from the germline V gene are WNHNN and SYGVQD (reference sequence). There are 15 residues in the CDR3. The CDR3: CASSELGRPSYEQYF. The CDR3 coding sequence is TGCGCCAGCAGTGAGTTAGGTAGACCCTCCTACGAGCAGTACTTC.

V and J are TRBV30 and TRBJ1-2; 7 bases line up with TRBD1. There are 13 residues in the CDR3. The ends lost 1 base at V and 6 bases at J; junction bases unmatched: 5. CDR1 is GTSNPN and CDR2 is SVGIG in the germline V gene (reference sequence). CDR3 in amino acids: CAWSAADRNGYTF. CDR3 DNA sequence: TGTGCCTGGAGTGCCGCGGACAGGAATGGCTACACCTTC.

The chain is built from TRBV27 and TRBJ1-5, with D possibly being TRBD1 (6 bases). There are 14 residues in the CDR3. Germline-derived CDR1 and CDR2 are MNHEY and SMNVEV (reference sequence). Trimming left V 6 bases short and J 3 bases short, with 12 bases between. CDR3 sequence reads: CASRTQGYNQPQHF. The CDR3, as DNA: TGTGCCAGCAGAACACAGGGTTACAATCAGCCCCAGCATTTT.

The CDR3 is CASSLPVVAADTEAFF. The DNA of the CDR3 is TGTGCCAGCAGTTTACCCGTGGTAGCGGCGGACACTGAAGCTTTCTTT. The chain is built from TRBV28 and TRBJ1-1; D gene unclear. The CDR3 is made up of 16 amino acids. The V end lost 2 bases, the J end lost 3 bases, and 16 bases lay between the germline ends. From germline, CDR1 is MDHEN and CDR2 SYDVKM.

The rearrangement uses TRBV28 and TRBJ1-3; D uncertain. CDR1 MDHEN and CDR2 SYDVKM come from the germline V gene. The CDR3 extends over 13 amino acids. V was pared by 6 bases and J by 7 bases, with 13 bases between. CDR3 sequence: CASSLSLGNTIYF. In nucleotides, the CDR3 is TGTGCCAGCAGCCTTAGCCTGGGGAACACCATATATTTT.

V gene TRBV7-3 combines with J gene TRBJ2-3; 10 bases agree with TRBD2. The CDR3 totals 15 residues. CDR1 is SGHTA and CDR2 is FQGTGA in the germline V gene. The ends lost 4 bases at V and 0 bases at J; junction bases unmatched: 1. CDR3 DNA: TGTGCCAGCAGCTCTAGCGGGGGCAGCACAGATACGCAGTATTTT. Its protein product is CASSSSGGSTDTQYF. The variable domain in full, completed from reference TRBV7-3 and TRBJ2-3, reads GAGVSQTPSNKVTEKGKYVELRCDPISGHTALYWYRQSLGQGPEFLIYFQGTGAADDSGLPNDRFFAVRPEGSVSTLKIQRTERGDSAVYLCASSSSGGSTDTQYFGPGTRLTVL.

This clone was recorded only once. This chain uses TRBV5-8 with TRBJ1-2; D remains unclear. Per germline, CDR1 SGHTS and CDR2 YDEGEE. CDR3 length equals 10 residues. Trimming stripped 4 bases from V and 10 bases from J, with 8 bases between. CDR3 coding DNA: TGTGCCAGCAGCGGGTCTGACTACACCTTC. Its protein product is CASSGSDYTF.

The chain carries TRBV4-3 and TRBJ1-6; D gene uncertain. This CDR3 comprises 16 residues. The ends were cut back, 3 bases at V and 6 bases at J, with 15 bases in the middle. Germline V gene sequence: CDR1 LGHNA, CDR2 YSLEER. The CDR3 region is CASSHDRTGSNSPLHF. CDR3 sequence (DNA): TGCGCCAGCAGCCACGATAGGACGGGGTCTAATTCACCCCTCCACTTT.

The gene calls are TRBV7-8 and TRBJ2-1; 12 bases map to TRBD2. CDR1 is SGHVS, CDR2 FQNEAQ, per germline. This CDR3 has 16 residues. J lost 3 bases, V lost 6 bases, and 6 bases had no gene match. The CDR3 DNA reads as TGTGCCAGCAGGTCTAGCGGGGGGGCAGACTACAATGAGCAGTTCTTC. It yields the protein CASRSSGGADYNEQFF.

The chain links TRBV11-3 to TRBJ1-4, with TRBD1 matching 9 bases. Trimming took 4 bases from V and 7 from J; bases not matched to a gene: 10. Germline lookup yields CDR1 SGHNT and CDR2 YENEEA. The CDR3 is 16 residues long. This CDR3 reads CASSSQRTGVCEKLFF. CDR3 in DNA: TGTGCCAGCAGCTCCCAAAGGACAGGGGTATGTGAAAAACTGTTTTTT.

The V gene is TRBV4-1, the J gene TRBJ1-2; D may be TRBD1 (5 bases). Trimming cost V 2 bases and J 9 bases, with 13 bases left between them. Germline V gene lookup returns CDR1 MGHRA and CDR2 YSYEKL. CDR3 length: 13 residues. For the CDR3, the DNA is TGCGCCAGCAGCCAACTCGGGACCGGCAGCTACACCTTC. The encoded protein is CASSQLGTGSYTF.

The chain couples TRBV5-4 to TRBJ1-5; perhaps TRBD1 as D (6 bases). Germline lookup yields CDR1 SGHNT and CDR2 YYREEE (reference sequence). Trimming left V 1 base short and J 3 bases short, with 8 bases between. The CDR3 extends over 14 amino acids. CDR3 bases: TGTGCCAGCAGCTTGCAGGGGCCCAATCAGCCCCAGCATTTT. Translation gives CASSLQGPNQPQHF.

J is TRBJ1-2 and V is TRBV29-1; possibly TRBD1 for D (6 bases). The CDR3 runs 13 residues. Trimming shortened V by 6 bases and J by 7 bases, and 18 bases separated the two germline ends. Germline CDR1 reads SQVTM; CDR2 reads ANQGSEA. CDR3 sequence: CSVPSGAVSGYTF. The CDR3 nucleotides are TGCAGCGTCCCCTCAGGGGCGGTCAGTGGCTACACCTTC.

The CDR3 spells CASSLALGAYEQYF. DNA for the CDR3: TGTGCCAGCAGCTTAGCTTTAGGGGCCTACGAGCAGTACTTC. The J gene is TRBJ2-7, the V gene TRBV7-6; D might be TRBD1 (5 bases). This CDR3 is built from 14 residues. Trimming stripped 0 bases from V and 2 bases from J, with 8 bases between. Germline V gives CDR1 SGHVS, CDR2 FNYEAQ.

The V gene is TRBV12-3 or TRBV12-4, the J gene TRBJ2-5; no firm D call. There are 13 residues in the CDR3. Trimming shortened V by 2 bases and J by 1 base, and 5 bases separated the two germline ends. The CDR3 bases are TGTGCCAGCAGTTTAAGTGTCCAAGAGACCCAGTACTTC. Protein product: CASSLSVQETQYF.

This clone occurred once. V gene TRBV19 combines with J gene TRBJ2-1, with D possibly being TRBD2 (6 bases). The CDR3 sequence is 14 residues long. V shed 3 bases and J shed 7 bases, with 13 bases lying between them. Per the germline V gene, CDR1 is LNHDA and CDR2 is SQIVND (reference sequence). The CDR3 loop reads CASSIGGSLNEQFF. The CDR3 bases are TGTGCCAGTAGTATCGGGGGATCGTTGAATGAGCAGTTCTTC.

CDR3 nucleotides: TGTGCCAGCAGTATAAACTCGAACACTGAAGCTTTCTTT. The encoded protein is CASSINSNTEAFF. This chain connects TRBV6-4 to TRBJ1-1; no clear D. The CDR3 extends over 13 amino acids. Trimming took 5 bases from V and 1 from J, leaving 8 bases between them. Looked up from germline, CDR1 is MRHNA and CDR2 is SNTAGT.

J is TRBJ1-1 and V is TRBV20-1, with a tentative D call TRBD1 (5 bases). The CDR3 is 12 residues long. V gave up 3 bases and J gave up 10 bases, with 15 bases separating them. Germline CDR1 is DFQATT and CDR2 is SNEGSKA (reference sequence). CDR3 coding DNA: TGCAGTGCTAGTGCGGCAGGGCGGGGAGCTTTCTTT. Protein product: CSASAAGRGAFF.

This chain joins TRBV12-5 and TRBJ1-1, with TRBD1 identical over 8 bases. This CDR3 comprises 15 residues. V was pared by 5 bases and J by 7 bases, with 12 bases of the junction left unmatched. Germline V lookup: CDR1 LGHNT, CDR2 FRNRAP. CDR3 sequence (DNA): TGTGCTAGTGGTACCTGGGGCAGGGGGCGGGTTGAAGCTTTCTTT. Translation gives CASGTWGRGRVEAFF.

The chain joins TRBV29-1 to TRBJ1-2, with D hard to call. The germline gives CDR1 SQVTM, CDR2 ANQGSEA. This CDR3 comprises 11 residues. V was clipped by 0 bases and J by 4 bases, with 3 bases between them. The CDR3 reads CSVEEGYGYTF. DNA of the CDR3: TGCAGCGTTGAAGAGGGCTATGGCTACACCTTC.

This clone was counted a single time. Different DNA sequences within this sample yield the same CDR3. This chain uses TRBV18 with TRBJ1-1, with TRBD1 matching 7 bases. The junction had 5 bases not matched to a gene; V was cut back by 6 bases and J by 4 bases. CDR3 length: 13 residues. Germline V CDR1 and CDR2: KGHSH, LQKENI. The DNA of the CDR3 is TGTGCCAGCTCCCGACAGGGTGGCACTGAAGCTTTCTTT. Its protein is CASSRQGGTEAFF.

V usage is TRBV28 and J usage is TRBJ1-3, with D unclear. Germline V gene data show CDR1 as MDHEN and CDR2 as SYDVKM. This CDR3 is 14 amino acids long. The V end lost 5 bases, the J end lost 9 bases, and 17 bases lay between the germline ends. The CDR3 loop reads CASSLGLRGGTIYF. In DNA, the CDR3 is TGTGCCAGCAGTCTGGGCCTTCGAGGAGGCACCATATATTTT.

The rearrangement joins TRBV4-1 to TRBJ2-3; tentatively, D is TRBD1 (5 bases). The CDR3 sequence is 15 residues long. CDR1 MGHRA and CDR2 YSYEKL come from the germline V gene. V was pared by 1 base and J by 3 bases, with 11 bases between. DNA for the CDR3: TGCGCCAGCAGCCAAGGAAGTCGGACAACAGATACGCAGTATTTT. This translates into CASSQGSRTTDTQYF.

This sequence joins TRBV7-2 and TRBJ1-6; D unresolved. Germline-derived CDR1 and CDR2 are SGHTA and FQGNSA. Trimming took off 2 bases at V and 9 bases at J, with 14 bases between the two ends. This CDR3 has 15 residues. CDR3 coding DNA: TGTGCCAGCAGCTTACAAGGGAAAAGTCCTTCACCCCTCCACTTT. Translation gives CASSLQGKSPSPLHF.